Below, one T cell receptor (beta chain) is given with its context. Its antigen is not identified. The library targeted TCRbeta and was prepared with unique molecular identifiers. One entry per CDR3 protein results from TCRdb running MiXCR on the PCR reads. The sample has 670,000 or so distinct CDR3 sequences; about 12% are singletons. CDR3 length: 14 amino acids. The V end was cut by 5 bases, the J end by 3 bases, with 14 bases between. This entry is derived from a study of T-cell reconstitution after alpha-beta-depleted transplantation in children. Study conclusions and caveats: Diversity and T-cell counts at one year after transplant derived mostly from new T cells.

The material was PBMCs, obtained before TCRalphabeta/CD19-depleted stem cell transplant. J is TRBJ2-7 and V is TRBV12-3 or TRBV12-4, with no clear D. The sequence was collected from a girl aged 2-10 years with congenital amegakaryocytic thrombocytopenia, due to receive a stem cell transplant. Here the CDR3 DNA reads TGTGCCAGCAGTCAGGTATCAAGAAACTACGAGCAGTACTTC. It encodes CASSQVSRNYEQYF.